The sequence of this TCR beta chain was determined in a study of blood T cells in healthy people across ages. The CDR3 covers 13 residues. The germline CDR1 and CDR2 sequences are MNHEY and SMNVEV (reference sequence). Trimming took off 6 bases at V and 9 bases at J, with 15 bases between the two ends. Together with a sample-barcoded 5' primer, a J-beta primer mix was included in a second PCR lasting roughly 7 to 11 cycles. Via MiXCR, TCRdb re-called the 5' RACE reads, giving one row per CDR3 protein. Seen here are roughly 2 million distinct CDR3 sequences, 49% observed once, and the top ten hold around 2.1%. PBMCs were isolated at a quantity of at least 6 million per sample. This clonotype was observed a handful of times.

The genes are TRBV27 and TRBJ2-4, with D unclear. The receptor was isolated from a woman between 40 and 50 years old in good health. Sequenced: blood. CDR3 nucleotides: TGTGCCAGCAGCGTTGGGTTGAGGAGCATTCAGTACTTC. Translation gives CASSVGLRSIQYF.